Detailed here is one TCR beta chain. This record comes from a study of blood T cell repertoires in COVID-19. Assay: immunoSEQ multiplex PCR; the TCRdb copy retains only in-frame clones and omits some. The sample contains roughly 140,000 clones, 65% to 90% of which appear only once. V lost 2 bases to trimming and J lost 4 bases, with 8 bases between them. Germline CDR1 MNHNS, CDR2 SASEGT. The CDR3 is made up of 13 amino acids. This sequence was found in a woman in her 50s with acute or convalescent COVID-19. Sequencing used peripheral blood. The rearrangement links TRBV6-1 to TRBJ1-1; D is unclear. CDR3 sequence reads: CASSEIGGTEAFF. CDR3 nucleotides: TGTGCCAGCAGTGAAATCGGAGGCACTGAAGCTTTCTTT.